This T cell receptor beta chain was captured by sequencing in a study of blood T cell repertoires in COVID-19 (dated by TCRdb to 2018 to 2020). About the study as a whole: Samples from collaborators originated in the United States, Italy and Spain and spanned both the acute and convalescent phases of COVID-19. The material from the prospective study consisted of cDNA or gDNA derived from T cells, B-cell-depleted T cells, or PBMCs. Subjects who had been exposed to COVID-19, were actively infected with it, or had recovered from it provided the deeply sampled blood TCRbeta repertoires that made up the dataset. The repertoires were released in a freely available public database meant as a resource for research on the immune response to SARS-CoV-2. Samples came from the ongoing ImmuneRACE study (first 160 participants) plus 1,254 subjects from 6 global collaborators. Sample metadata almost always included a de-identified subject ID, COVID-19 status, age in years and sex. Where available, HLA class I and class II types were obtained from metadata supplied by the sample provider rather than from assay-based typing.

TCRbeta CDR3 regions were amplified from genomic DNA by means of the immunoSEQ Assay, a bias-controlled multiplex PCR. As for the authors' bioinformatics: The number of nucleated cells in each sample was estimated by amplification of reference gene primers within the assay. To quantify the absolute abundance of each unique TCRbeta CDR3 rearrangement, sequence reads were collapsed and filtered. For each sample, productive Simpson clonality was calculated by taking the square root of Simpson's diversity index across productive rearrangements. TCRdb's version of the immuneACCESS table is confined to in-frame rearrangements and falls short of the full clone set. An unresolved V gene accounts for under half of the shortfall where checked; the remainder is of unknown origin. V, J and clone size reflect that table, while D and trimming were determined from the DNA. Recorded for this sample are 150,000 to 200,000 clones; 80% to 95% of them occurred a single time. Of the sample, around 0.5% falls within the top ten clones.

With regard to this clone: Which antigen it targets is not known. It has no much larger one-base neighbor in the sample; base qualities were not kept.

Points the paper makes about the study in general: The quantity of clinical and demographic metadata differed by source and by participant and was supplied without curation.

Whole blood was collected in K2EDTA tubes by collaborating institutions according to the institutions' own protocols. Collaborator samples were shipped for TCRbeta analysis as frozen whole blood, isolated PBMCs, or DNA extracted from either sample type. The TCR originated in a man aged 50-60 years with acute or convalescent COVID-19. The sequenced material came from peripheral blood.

The base sequence is TGTGCCAGCAAAGTGGACAGAGAGAACACTGAAGCTTTCTTT. Its amino acids are CASKVDRENTEAFF. The chain links TRBV6-5 with TRBJ1-1, with a tentative D gene TRBD1 over 6 matching bases. CDR1 MNHEY and CDR2 SVGAGI are derived from the germline V gene. The junction shows trimming of 7 bases on V and 1 base on J, plus 13 bases between the germline ends. The CDR3 measures 14 amino acids from cysteine to phenylalanine. The kept DNA is CDR3 alone, 42 bases in frame from the first base.